These 18 T cell receptor beta chains were all obtained from the same sample, sequenced in a study of T cells in localized non-small cell lung cancer. Sequencing used immunoSEQ multiplex PCR; TCRdb keeps in-frame clones, though not all of them. This table has around 1,500 clones, about 25% appearing once. This sample comprised normal lung tissue next to the tumor, obtained before any cancer treatment. These receptors all stem from a male donor at least 60 years old with stage II lung adenocarcinoma.

This clone was observed a handful of times. The chain recombines TRBV19 with TRBJ2-1; D perhaps matches TRBD2 (6 bases). CDR3 size: 15 residues. Germline values: CDR1 LNHDA, CDR2 SQIVND (reference sequence). The V and J ends lost 4 bases and 6 bases respectively, with 16 bases between them. CDR3 nucleotide sequence: TGTGCCAGTAGTACCCCGACTAGAAGTCTCAATGAGCAGTTCTTC. Translation: CASSTPTRSLNEQFF.

The chain employs TRBV10-2 and TRBJ2-7, with D perhaps TRBD1 (6 bases). Per germline, CDR1 WSHSY and CDR2 SAAADI. This CDR3 is 13 amino acids long. The V end was cut by 10 bases, the J end by 5 bases, with 18 bases between. The CDR3 bases are TGCGCCACCCAAGAAGGGGGAAAAGACGAGCAGTACTTC. Amino acids: CATQEGGKDEQYF.

This clone was detected once. V gene TRBV11-3 combines with J gene TRBJ2-7, with D uncertain. The CDR3 has 16 amino acids. Germline V gives CDR1 SGHNT, CDR2 YENEEA. Trimming cost V 4 bases and J 6 bases, with 22 bases left between them. The chain's CDR3 is CASSSSGVNRAGEQYF. CDR3 nucleotides: TGTGCCAGCAGCTCTAGTGGGGTCAACCGGGCCGGCGAGCAGTACTTC.

The table lists this clone with a few counts. This sequence joins TRBV11-3 and TRBJ2-2, with D possibly called TRBD1 or TRBD2 (6 bases each). Trimming removed 7 bases at V and 5 bases at J, with 17 bases between. The CDR3 sequence is 15 residues long. Per germline, CDR1 SGHNT and CDR2 YENEEA. The CDR3 nucleotides read TGTGCCAGCAACCTAGGGGGGCCTTCGACCGGGGAGCTGTTTTTT. Amino acids: CASNLGGPSTGELFF.

This clone is medium-sized (0.01 to 0.1%) within its sample. The CDR3 nucleotides are TGTGCCAGCAGAAATAGTATGAACACTGAAGCTTTCTTT. It codes for CASRNSMNTEAFF. The rearrangement uses TRBV9 and TRBJ1-1; D unclear. CDR3 length: 13 residues. V dropped 5 bases and J dropped 0 bases, with 8 bases sitting between them. Germline values: CDR1 SGDLS, CDR2 YYNGEE. The whole variable domain, filled in from reference TRBV9 and TRBJ1-1, reads DSGVTQTPKHLITATGQRVTLRCSPRSGDLSVYWYQQSLDQGLQFLIQYYNGEERAKGNILERFSAQQFPDLHSELNLSSLELGDSALYFCASRNSMNTEAFFGQGTRLTVV.

CDR3 bases: TGCGCCAGCAGCTACCGGATAGGGACTAGCGGGAGGGCCTGGGAGACCCAGTACTTC. Protein: CASSYRIGTSGRAWETQYF. The chain uses TRBV5-1 and TRBJ2-5; 16 nucleotides align to TRBD2. The length of the CDR3 is 19 residues. The germline V gene encodes CDR1 SGHRS and CDR2 YFSETQ. V lost 3 bases, J lost 5 bases, and 13 bases stayed unmatched.

By frequency in the sample, this clone is medium-sized. The V gene is TRBV6-8, the J gene TRBJ1-5; possible D gene TRBD1, 5 bases. Germline values: CDR1 MNHGY, CDR2 SAAAGT. The V and J ends lost 0 bases and 5 bases respectively, with 11 bases between them. The CDR3 contains 15 residues. The CDR3 coding sequence is TGTGCCAGCAGTTACTCGACGGGGACGGATCAGCCCCAGCATTTT. This codes for CASSYSTGTDQPQHF.

This chain joins TRBV28 and TRBJ2-1; D perhaps matches TRBD2 (6 bases). Germline-derived CDR1 and CDR2 are MDHEN and SYDVKM. The CDR3 has 14 residues. V was shortened by 1 base and J by 8 bases, with 12 bases between the two germline ends. The CDR3 DNA reads TGTGCCAGCAGTTTATCCGGGGGTCCGGATGAGCAGTTCTTC. This codes for CASSLSGGPDEQFF.

This chain uses TRBV25-1 with TRBJ2-1; 9 nucleotides align to TRBD1. Germline V gives CDR1 MGHDK, CDR2 SYGVNS. The CDR3 totals 16 residues. With 6 bases clipped from V and 1 base from J, the junction kept 7 bases outside the gene matches. CDR3 nucleotides: TGTGCCAGCAGGTCCCCCGGGACAGGGTCCTACAATGAGCAGTTCTTC. Protein: CASRSPGTGSYNEQFF.

V usage is TRBV6-8 and J usage is TRBJ1-1; D is unclear. Germline V lookup: CDR1 MNHGY, CDR2 SAAAGT. The ends were cut back, 7 bases at V and 0 bases at J, with 9 bases in the middle. The CDR3 runs 13 residues. CDR3 residues: CASTQIMNTEAFF. The CDR3 DNA reads as TGTGCCAGCACCCAAATCATGAACACTGAAGCTTTCTTT.

The chain is built from TRBV19 and TRBJ1-2; D is unclear. This CDR3 has 13 amino acids. Trimming cost V 8 bases and J 3 bases, with 13 bases left between them. Germline V gene sequence: CDR1 LNHDA, CDR2 SQIVND (reference sequence). CDR3 DNA sequence: TGTGCCAGTTCTACTAGGAGCGACTATGGCTACACCTTC. Its translation: CASSTRSDYGYTF. Combining the CDR3 with reference TRBV19 and TRBJ1-2 gives the whole variable domain DGGITQSPKYLFRKEGQNVTLSCEQNLNHDAMYWYRQDPGQGLRLIYYSQIVNDFQKGDIAEGYSVSREKKESFPLTVTSAQKNPTAFYLCASSTRSDYGYTFGSGTRLTVV.

V gene TRBV19 combines with J gene TRBJ2-7; the D gene is possibly TRBD2 (6 bases). The V end was cut by 6 bases, the J end by 0 bases, with 12 bases between. Germline loops: CDR1 LNHDA, CDR2 SQIVND (reference sequence). This CDR3 spans 14 amino acids. The CDR3 DNA follows: TGTGCCAGTAGGAATAGCGGTTACTCCTACGAGCAGTACTTC. Protein: CASRNSGYSYEQYF.

The chain couples TRBV11-3 to TRBJ2-6; 7 bases align to TRBD1. With 4 bases clipped from V and 0 bases from J, the junction kept 3 bases outside the gene matches. CDR3 length: 16 residues. Germline assignment: CDR1 SGHNT and CDR2 YENEEA. In DNA, the CDR3 is TGTGCCAGCAGCTCCGGGACAGCCTCTGGGGCCAACGTCCTGACTTTC. It specifies CASSSGTASGANVLTF.

The V call is TRBV4-1, the J call TRBJ1-5; D is possibly TRBD1 (5 bases). This CDR3 contains 15 residues. The V end was cut by 2 bases, the J end by 10 bases, with 18 bases between. CDR1 is MGHRA and CDR2 is YSYEKL in the germline V gene. The CDR3 nucleotides read TGCGCCAGCAGCCAACCTCTTTCCCAGGGTGAACCCCAGCATTTT. Translating gives CASSQPLSQGEPQHF.

Only a few counts were recorded for this clone. This chain joins TRBV6-8 and TRBJ2-3; 7 positions match TRBD2. Per the germline V gene, CDR1 is MNHGY and CDR2 is SAAAGT. The CDR3 totals 17 residues. The V segment lost 5 bases and the J segment 0 bases; nucleotides outside the gene matches: 11. In nucleotides, the CDR3 is TGTGCCAGCAGTAGTTCTCCCGGGACTACTAGCACAGATACGCAGTATTTT. It codes for CASSSSPGTTSTDTQYF.

CDR3 coding DNA: TGTGCCAGTAGTATACCCCCTAACTATGGCTACACCTTC. The encoded protein is CASSIPPNYGYTF. The chain uses TRBV19 and TRBJ1-2; the D is unclear. V dropped 2 bases and J dropped 0 bases, with 4 bases sitting between them. Germline CDR1 LNHDA, CDR2 SQIVND (reference sequence). There are 13 residues in the CDR3.

The chain links TRBV6-8 to TRBJ2-6; 7 bases match TRBD1. J gave up 2 bases and V 10 bases, and 5 bases lay outside the gene matches. CDR1 and CDR2 from the germline V gene are MNHGY and SAAAGT. The CDR3 spans 14 residues. CDR3 nucleotides: TGTGCCACCCTAAGGGGGCCTGGGGCCAACGTCCTGACTTTC. Amino acids: CATLRGPGANVLTF.

V gene TRBV11-3 combines with J gene TRBJ2-6; 8 bases are shared with TRBD1. Trimming cost V 4 bases and J 3 bases; bases outside gene matches: 2. The CDR3 is 15 residues long. CDR1 is SGHNT and CDR2 is YENEEA in the germline V gene. This CDR3 reads CASSSGTGGANVLTF. The CDR3 nucleotides read TGTGCCAGCAGCTCAGGGACAGGTGGGGCCAACGTCCTGACTTTC.